This passage covers 7 T cell receptor beta chains from one sample sequenced in a study of identical twins. TCRdb reprocessed the 5' RACE reads with MiXCR, giving one entry per CDR3 protein. The sample has 200,000 to 250,000 distinct CDR3 sequences; approximately 8% are singletons. These data are also associated with another study on yellow fever vaccine responses in identical twins.

Sample: CD8+ T cells sorted from blood. These TCRs come from a woman aged 18-29 years in good health.

This clonotype has ten or more counts. The genes are TRBV2 and TRBJ2-3, with D maybe TRBD2 (5 bases). Between the trimmed V and J ends, which lost 8 bases and 0 bases, there was a span of 12 bases. Germline-derived CDR1 and CDR2 are SNHLY and FYNNEI. The length of the CDR3 is 14 residues. The CDR3 DNA follows: TGTGCCAGCCCAGGAGGCTGGAGCACAGATACGCAGTATTTT. It encodes CASPGGWSTDTQYF. Drawing the rest from reference TRBV2 and TRBJ2-3, the complete variable domain is EPEVTQTPSHQVTQMGQEVILRCVPISNHLYFYWYRQILGQKVEFLVSFYNNEISEKSEIFDDQFSVERPDGSNFTLKIRSTKLEDSAMYFCASPGGWSTDTQYFGPGTRLTVL.

This clonotype was counted between two and nine times. The rearrangement joins TRBV27 to TRBJ2-5; the D is unclear. This CDR3 comprises 11 residues. V shed 6 bases and J shed 7 bases, with 9 bases lying between them. Germline CDR1 and CDR2: MNHEY and SMNVEV (reference sequence). The CDR3 DNA is TGTGCCAGCAGGGACGCGTGGACCCAGTACTTC. Protein sequence: CASRDAWTQYF.

This clonotype showed up many times. V gene TRBV29-1 combines with J gene TRBJ1-2; 9 nucleotides agree with TRBD1. The germline V gene has CDR1 SQVTM and CDR2 ANQGSEA. V trimming: 5 bases; J trimming: 3 bases; junction bases outside the gene matches: 7. This CDR3 contains 14 residues. CDR3 coding DNA: TGCAGCGTTTCCGGGACAGGGTGGGACTATGGCTACACCTTC. Translation gives CSVSGTGWDYGYTF.

V usage is TRBV12-3 or TRBV12-4 and J usage is TRBJ1-5; D remains unclear. V was clipped by 10 bases and J by 5 bases, with 15 bases between them. The CDR3 spans 13 residues. Here the CDR3 reads CATRLGADQPQHF. The DNA of the CDR3 is TGTGCCACCCGTCTCGGAGCTGATCAGCCCCAGCATTTT.

This clonotype was counted many times. V gene TRBV12-3 or TRBV12-4 combines with J gene TRBJ2-7; a weak D match, TRBD1 (6 bases). This CDR3 region has 15 residues. The ends were cut back, 6 bases at V and 0 bases at J, with 15 bases in the middle. CDR3 region: CASRATGLSSYEQYF. DNA for the CDR3: TGTGCCAGCAGGGCGACAGGCCTTAGCTCCTACGAGCAGTACTTC.

This clonotype was counted many times. The chain carries TRBV7-9 and TRBJ2-7, with 8 bases lining up with TRBD1. Germline values: CDR1 SEHNR, CDR2 FQNEAQ (reference sequence). The CDR3 length is 14 residues. The trim removed 0 bases at V and 5 bases at J, leaving 3 bases unmatched. CDR3 nucleotide sequence: TGTGCCAGCAGCTTAGCAGCGACAGGGGACGAGCAGTACTTC. Translated: CASSLAATGDEQYF.

This clonotype has more than one count but fewer than ten. This chain connects TRBV5-1 to TRBJ2-7, with D hard to call. Germline values: CDR1 SGHRS, CDR2 YFSETQ. This CDR3 comprises 15 residues. V dropped 1 base and J dropped 3 bases, with 14 bases sitting between them. DNA of the CDR3: TGCGCCAGCAGCTTGCAATCTGAATCAATCTACGAGCAGTACTTC. Protein: CASSLQSESIYEQYF.